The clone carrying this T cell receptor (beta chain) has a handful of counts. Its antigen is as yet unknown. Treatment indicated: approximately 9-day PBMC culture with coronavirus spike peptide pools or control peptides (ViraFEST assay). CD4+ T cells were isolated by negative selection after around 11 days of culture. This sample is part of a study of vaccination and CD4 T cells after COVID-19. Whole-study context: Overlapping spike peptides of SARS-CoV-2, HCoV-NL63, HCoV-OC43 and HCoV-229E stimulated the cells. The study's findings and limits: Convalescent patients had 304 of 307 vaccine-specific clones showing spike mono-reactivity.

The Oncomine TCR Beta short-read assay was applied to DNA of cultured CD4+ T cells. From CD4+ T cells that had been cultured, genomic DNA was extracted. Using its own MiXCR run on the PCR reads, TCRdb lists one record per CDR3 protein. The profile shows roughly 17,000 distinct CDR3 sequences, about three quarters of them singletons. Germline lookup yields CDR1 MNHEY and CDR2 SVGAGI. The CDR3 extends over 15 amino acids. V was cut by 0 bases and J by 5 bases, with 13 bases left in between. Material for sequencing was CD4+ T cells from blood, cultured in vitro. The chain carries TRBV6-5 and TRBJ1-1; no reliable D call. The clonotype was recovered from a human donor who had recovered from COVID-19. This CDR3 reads CASSYSPQQLTEAFF. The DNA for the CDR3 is TGTGCCAGCAGTTACTCCCCTCAACAGTTGACTGAAGCTTTCTTT.